This record concerns one T cell receptor (beta chain) sequence. No antigen is known for it. The naive CD8 population came from CD45RO-negative cells selected for CCR7, without terminally differentiated effector memory CD45RA+ cells. This entry comes from a study of shared clonotypes between healthy human individuals. Background on the study: Plates per donor: three CD4 naive, three CD4 memory, two CD8 naive, one CD8 memory. Overall study results and limits: Clonotype sharing across several donors was observed for about 5.5% of naive CD4 clonotypes.

TCRdb's copy holds only in-frame clones and misses some; the assay was immunoSEQ multiplex PCR. The sample consists of about 2 million clones, about 95% of them appearing once. Losses at the gene ends were 5 bases for V and 7 bases for J; bases not matched to a gene: 19. Germline V gives CDR1 SEHNR, CDR2 FQNEAQ (reference sequence). The CDR3 has 19 residues. The chain recombines TRBV7-9 with TRBJ2-1; TRBD2 matches 11 bases. The receptor's source is a man in his late teens or twenties in good health. Specimen: naive CD8+ T cells sorted from blood. The CDR3: CASSSNRAAPGLAANEQFF. CDR3 DNA sequence: TGTGCCAGCAGCAGCAACAGGGCCGCTCCGGGACTAGCGGCAAATGAGCAGTTCTTC.